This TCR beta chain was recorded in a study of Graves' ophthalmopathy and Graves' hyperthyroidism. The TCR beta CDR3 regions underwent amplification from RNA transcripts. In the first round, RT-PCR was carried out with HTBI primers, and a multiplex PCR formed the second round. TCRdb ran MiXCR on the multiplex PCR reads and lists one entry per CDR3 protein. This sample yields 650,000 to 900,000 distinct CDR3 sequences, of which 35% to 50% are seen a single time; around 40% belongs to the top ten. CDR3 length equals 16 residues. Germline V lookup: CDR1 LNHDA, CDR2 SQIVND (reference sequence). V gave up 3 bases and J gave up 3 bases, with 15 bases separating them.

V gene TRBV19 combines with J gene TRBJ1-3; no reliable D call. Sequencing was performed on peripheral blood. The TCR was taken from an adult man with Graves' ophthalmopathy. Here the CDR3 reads CASSIGADILGNTIYF. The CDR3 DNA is TGTGCCAGTAGTATTGGAGCAGACATTCTTGGAAACACCATATATTTT. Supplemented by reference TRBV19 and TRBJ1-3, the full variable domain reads DGGITQSPKYLFRKEGQNVTLSCEQNLNHDAMYWYRQDPGQGLRLIYYSQIVNDFQKGDIAEGYSVSREKKESFPLTVTSAQKNPTAFYLCASSIGADILGNTIYFGEGSWLTVV.